Below, 2 T cell receptor beta chains from the same sample are listed, as sequenced in a study of OX40 agonist ivuxolimab in advanced cancers. Method: immunoSEQ multiplex PCR; TCRdb's copy keeps in-frame clones and lacks some. The sample lists 34,000 or so clones, more than 80% occurring once. The source material was CD4+ or CD8+ T cells sorted from blood, sampled in a trial of the OX40 agonist ivuxolimab. The receptors derive from an adult with an advanced solid tumor such as melanoma, head and neck, liver or kidney cancer.

This clone was picked up a small number of times. The chain carries TRBV5-1 and TRBJ2-2; D is possibly TRBD2 (5 bases). V lost 0 bases to trimming and J lost 0 bases, with 6 bases between them. CDR3 length: 15 residues. Germline V lookup: CDR1 SGHRS, CDR2 YFSETQ. In DNA, the CDR3 is TGCGCCAGCAGCTTGGTAGCGACGAACACCGGGGAGCTGTTTTTT. It codes for CASSLVATNTGELFF.

This clone was observed a single time. This sample includes further DNA sequences coding for the same CDR3. The chain recombines TRBV5-1 with TRBJ1-4; 8 positions match TRBD1. This CDR3 comprises 14 residues. Germline V gene lookup returns CDR1 SGHRS and CDR2 YFSETQ. J gave up 8 bases and V 2 bases, and 5 bases lay outside the gene matches. CDR3 DNA sequence: TGCGCCAGCAGCTTAGGACAGGGAGGAGAAAAACTGTTTTTT. Protein sequence: CASSLGQGGEKLFF.